The rows below give T cell receptor beta chains drawn from one sample of a study of CD8 T cells in Susac syndrome. TCRdb reprocessed the immunoSEQ multiplex PCR reads with MiXCR, giving one entry per CDR3 protein. The data show some 170,000 distinct CDR3 sequences, with 90% to 95% seen just once and around 0.13% held by the top ten. What was sequenced was CD4+ T cells from PBMCs. All receptors come from a human donor in good health. Each CDR3 is given with its conserved first and last residue. Each record gives: D gene, J gene, V gene, clone size, CDR3 DNA, CDR3 protein. A D gene is named only where the DNA matches it firmly. Size is omitted from some rows. Given values are once, few, many or a class for expanded clones.

.,TRBJ1-1,TRBV20-1,.,TGCAGCTCCTCGGGCGGGTTGGACACTGAAGCTTTCTTT,CSSSGGLDTEAFF
.,TRBJ1-2,TRBV5-6,.,TGTGCCAGCAGCTTGGTCGGGTACCCCTATGGCTACACCTTC,CASSLVGYPYGYTF
.,TRBJ2-5,TRBV5-4,.,TGTGCCAGCAGCAAGCGGACGGCTCAAGAGACCCAGTACTTC,CASSKRTAQETQYF
TRBD2,TRBJ2-1,TRBV29-1,.,TGCAGCGTAGGGGACTATTCCTACAATGAGCAGTTCTTC,CSVGDYSYNEQFF
.,TRBJ2-2,TRBV5-4,.,TGTGCCAGCAGCCTAATAGAAAGTTCCTTCACCGGGGAGCTGTTTTTT,CASSLIESSFTGELFF
.,TRBJ2-7,TRBV6-4,.,TGTGCCGGGGACAGTGGGACTATTCGCTCCTACGAGCAGTACTTC,CAGDSGTIRSYEQYF
TRBD2,TRBJ2-5,TRBV5-1,.,TGCGCCAGCAGCCCGGTGGCGCGGGGGGCGAGTGAGACCCAGTACTTC,CASSPVARGASETQYF
.,TRBJ1-1,TRBV20-1,once,TGCAGTGCTGCCCCAGTGGGGGATCGCGCTTTCTTT,CSAAPVGDRAFF
.,TRBJ2-7,TRBV3-1,once,TGTGCCAGCAGCCAAGAGGGGCATTCCTACGAGCAGTACTTC,CASSQEGHSYEQYF
.,TRBJ2-7,TRBV19,.,TGTGCCAGTAGTATTAATGAGGACTACGAGCAGTACTTC,CASSINEDYEQYF
.,TRBJ1-2,TRBV23-1,.,TGCGCCAGCAGTCGTAACGACTGCCAAGGGGGCTACACCTTC,CASSRNDCQGGYTF
TRBD2,TRBJ2-2,TRBV18,.,TGTGCCAGCTCATCTTATAGCGGGTCCGGCGGGGAGCTGTTTTTT,CASSSYSGSGGELFF
TRBD2,TRBJ2-7,TRBV6-2/TRBV6-3,once,TGTGCCAGCAGTCCGGGACTAGCCTACTCCTACGAGCAGTACTTC,CASSPGLAYSYEQYF
TRBD1,TRBJ2-5,TRBV12-3/TRBV12-4,.,TGTGCCAGCAGTTTTAACAGGGGAGAGACCCAGTACTTC,CASSFNRGETQYF
TRBD2,TRBJ2-1,TRBV28,.,TGTGCCAGCAGATCCGGACTAGCCTACAATGAGCAGTTCTTC,CASRSGLAYNEQFF
.,TRBJ1-2,TRBV9,once,TGTGCCAGCAGCGTAGGGGGACGCCAGAGCTATGGCTACACCTTC,CASSVGGRQSYGYTF
.,TRBJ2-5,TRBV7-7,.,TGTGCCAGCAGTTTGACAAACCAAGAGACCCAGTACTTC,CASSLTNQETQYF
.,TRBJ2-2,TRBV18,.,TGTGCCAGCTCACCACCCGCAGGGGAGCTGTTTTTT,CASSPPAGELFF
.,TRBJ2-1,TRBV11-2,.,TGTGCCAGCCTCACGGATGGGGATGAGCAGTTCTTC,CASLTDGDEQFF
TRBD2,TRBJ2-2,TRBV3-1,.,TGTGCCAGCAGCCCGCTAGCGGCAAACACCGGGGAGCTGTTTTTT,CASSPLAANTGELFF
.,TRBJ1-4,TRBV6-5,.,TGTGCCAGCAGTTCGGGGGAGGCGGCCGCAACTAATGAAAAACTGTTTTTT,CASSSGEAAATNEKLFF
.,TRBJ1-2,TRBV6-6,.,TGTGCCAGCAGTTACGAGGGCCGGAACTATGGCTACACCTTC,CASSYEGRNYGYTF
.,TRBJ2-7,TRBV4-1,.,TGCGCCAGCAGCGTCCCACCGCTGGCCACCTCCTACGAGCAGTACTTC,CASSVPPLATSYEQYF